The 26 T cell receptor beta chains reported below all come from one sample, sequenced in a study of identical twins. TCRdb fed the 5' RACE reads into MiXCR, producing one record per CDR3 protein. The sample consists of under 350,000 distinct CDR3 sequences, roughly 10% of them appearing once. This same sample was also taken into another study, of yellow fever vaccine responses in identical twins.

Sequenced material: CD8+ T cells sorted from blood. These receptors were obtained from a woman aged 18-29 years in good health.

This clonotype was picked up many times. This chain joins TRBV6-5 and TRBJ2-1, with 13 positions matching TRBD2. J lost 6 bases, V lost 5 bases, and 4 bases had no gene match. The CDR3 is 15 residues long. Per the germline V gene, CDR1 is MNHEY and CDR2 is SVGAGI. The CDR3 here is CASSNGLAGVNEQFF. DNA of the CDR3: TGTGCCAGCAGTAACGGACTAGCGGGAGTCAATGAGCAGTTCTTC.

A few counts support this clonotype. This sequence joins TRBV20-1 and TRBJ2-1, with 14 bases aligning to TRBD2. The CDR3 covers 16 residues. J gave up 5 bases and V 4 bases, and 7 bases lay outside the gene matches. Germline lookup yields CDR1 DFQATT and CDR2 SNEGSKA (reference sequence). CDR3 region: CSATEGTSGGDNEQFF. Written as DNA, the CDR3 is TGCAGTGCTACGGAGGGGACTAGCGGGGGAGACAATGAGCAGTTCTTC.

This clonotype occurred once. V and J are TRBV12-3 or TRBV12-4 and TRBJ2-7; possible D gene TRBD1, 6 bases. The CDR3 is 14 residues long. V was clipped by 6 bases and J by 6 bases, with 18 bases between them. The CDR3 region has the DNA TGTGCCAGCAGCTGGGGACAAATCCCGGTCGAGCAGTACTTC. Its translation: CASSWGQIPVEQYF.

This clonotype was picked up a small number of times. The chain uses TRBV9 and TRBJ2-5; tentative D call: TRBD1 (6 bases). This CDR3 region has 13 residues. Germline V gives CDR1 SGDLS, CDR2 YYNGEE. Trimming took 4 bases from V and 4 from J, leaving 11 bases between them. In DNA, the CDR3 is TGTGCCAGCAGCATTGGGACATCAGAGACCCAGTACTTC. This gives the protein CASSIGTSETQYF.

J is TRBJ2-5 and V is TRBV6-2 or TRBV6-3; 8 bases are a match to TRBD2. Unmatched junction bases numbered 5, after V lost 6 bases and J lost 2 bases. Germline CDR1 is MNHEY and CDR2 is SVGEGT. This CDR3 has 14 amino acids. For the CDR3, the DNA is TGTGCCAGCAGCACTAGCGGTCCACAAGAGACCCAGTACTTC. Its translation is CASSTSGPQETQYF.

The gene calls are TRBV7-9 and TRBJ2-5; 13 bases are shared with TRBD2. The CDR3 spans 16 residues. The V gene end was trimmed by 8 bases and the J gene end by 1 base; junction bases not matched to a gene: 7. Germline assignment: CDR1 SEHNR and CDR2 FQNEAQ (reference sequence). The chain's CDR3 is CASVRTSGGFQETQYF. Here the CDR3 DNA reads TGTGCCAGCGTGAGGACTAGCGGGGGATTCCAAGAGACCCAGTACTTC.

Ten or more counts support this clonotype. V is TRBV28 and J is TRBJ2-7; D may be TRBD2 (5 bases). The CDR3 is 13 residues long. Trimming pared 8 bases from V and 0 bases from J, leaving 11 bases between. Germline V gives CDR1 MDHEN, CDR2 SYDVKM. The CDR3 region is CASVSGNSYEQYF. The DNA for the CDR3 is TGTGCCAGCGTCAGCGGTAACTCCTACGAGCAGTACTTC.

This clonotype has more than one count but fewer than ten. This rearrangement joins TRBV4-3 to TRBJ2-1; D unclear. With 0 bases removed from V and 4 bases from J, the gap between germline ends came to 4 bases. Looked up from germline, CDR1 is LGHNA and CDR2 is YSLEER. The CDR3 is 13 amino acids. The CDR3 is CASSQDQYNEQFF. CDR3 bases: TGCGCCAGCAGCCAAGACCAATACAATGAGCAGTTCTTC.

This clonotype was seen at least ten times. The junction does not match germline at one end; this may be a read error. The rearrangement uses TRBV12-3 or TRBV12-4 and TRBJ1-1, with 10 bases matching TRBD1. The length of the CDR3 is 14 residues. CDR3 residues: CASSLDRGPTEAFF. The CDR3, as DNA: TGTGCCAGCAGCTTAGACAGGGGGCCGACTGAAGCTTTCTTT.

The V and J genes are TRBV12-3 or TRBV12-4 and TRBJ2-5; TRBD2 matches 8 bases. The CDR3 spans 16 residues. The V gene end was trimmed by 6 bases and the J gene end by 5 bases; junction bases not matched to a gene: 14. In DNA, the CDR3 is TGTGCCAGCAGGGCAATGGACGCCGGGGGGGCGGAGACCCAGTACTTC. It translates to CASRAMDAGGAETQYF.

The table lists this clonotype with a few counts. The CDR3 region is CASSQSTTPLTDTQYF. CDR3 sequence (DNA): TGCGCCAGCAGCCAATCCACTACTCCACTCACAGATACGCAGTATTTT. The V and J genes are TRBV5-1 and TRBJ2-3; D gene ambiguous. V dropped 4 bases and J dropped 2 bases, with 17 bases sitting between them. Germline CDR1 SGHRS, CDR2 YFSETQ. This CDR3 is built from 16 residues.

This clonotype was observed many times. This rearrangement joins TRBV29-1 to TRBJ2-7; 7 bases agree with TRBD2. The V gene end was trimmed by 4 bases and the J gene end by 5 bases; junction bases not matched to a gene: 8. The V gene's germline CDR1 is SQVTM and CDR2 ANQGSEA. The CDR3 is made up of 13 amino acids. The CDR3 reads CSVARTSNHEQYF. The CDR3 DNA sequence: TGCAGCGTTGCGAGGACTAGTAACCACGAGCAGTACTTC.

The chain couples TRBV7-9 to TRBJ2-5; 9 bases are a match to TRBD2. The CDR3 is made up of 13 amino acids. V shed 5 bases and J 4 bases; nucleotides not matched to a gene: 2. The germline V gene encodes CDR1 SEHNR and CDR2 FQNEAQ (reference sequence). The CDR3 reads CASSSSGRETQYF. The CDR3 DNA reads TGTGCCAGCAGCAGTAGCGGGAGAGAGACCCAGTACTTC.

This clonotype was recorded many times. The chain links TRBV29-1 to TRBJ2-7; 10 nucleotides align to TRBD2. Germline CDR1 and CDR2: SQVTM and ANQGSEA. The CDR3 runs 13 residues. Losses at the gene ends were 7 bases for V and 1 base for J; bases not matched to a gene: 4. The CDR3 sequence: CSALLAGSYEQYF. CDR3 nucleotides: TGCAGCGCCTTACTAGCGGGATCCTACGAGCAGTACTTC.

This clonotype was seen only a few times. The J gene is TRBJ2-1, the V gene TRBV5-6, with TRBD2 matching 8 bases. Losses at the gene ends were 4 bases for V and 5 bases for J; bases not matched to a gene: 5. The length of the CDR3 is 14 residues. CDR1 and CDR2 from the germline V gene are SGHDT and YYEEEE. CDR3 in DNA: TGTGCCAGCAGCCCCCTGCGGGAGGACAATGAGCAGTTCTTC. Protein: CASSPLREDNEQFF. Using reference TRBV5-6 and TRBJ2-1 for the parts outside the CDR3, the full variable domain is DAGVTQSPTHLIKTRGQQVTLRCSPKSGHDTVSWYQQALGQGPQFIFQYYEEEERQRGNFPDRFSGHQFPNYSSELNVNALLLGDSALYLCASSPLREDNEQFFGPGTRLTVL.

This clonotype was counted many times. The CDR3 DNA reads as TGTGCCAGTGAGGGAACAGGGGGTAACACTGAAGCTTTCTTT. This gives the protein CASEGTGGNTEAFF. V and J are TRBV27 and TRBJ1-1, with 8 positions matching TRBD1. The J segment lost 2 bases and the V segment lost 9 bases, leaving 8 bases of the junction unmatched. The CDR3 length is 14 residues. Germline CDR1 is MNHEY and CDR2 is SMNVEV (reference sequence).

This clonotype was seen many times. V gene TRBV7-9 combines with J gene TRBJ2-2; D unresolved. The CDR3 has 13 amino acids. V lost 2 bases and J lost 6, with 7 bases in between. Germline-derived CDR1 and CDR2 are SEHNR and FQNEAQ (reference sequence). The CDR3 sequence is CASSLSPAGELFF. The CDR3 bases are TGTGCCAGCAGCTTAAGTCCCGCCGGGGAGCTGTTTTTT.

This clonotype was observed at least ten times. The V call is TRBV12-3 or TRBV12-4, the J call TRBJ2-7, with 9 bases that match TRBD2. The CDR3 spans 15 residues. The J segment lost 5 bases and the V segment lost 7 bases, leaving 12 bases of the junction unmatched. The CDR3 here is CASNSGTSSSDEQYF. The CDR3, as DNA: TGTGCCAGCAATTCTGGGACTAGCAGTAGCGACGAGCAGTACTTC.

In its sample, this clonotype was seen a few times. The J gene is TRBJ2-1, the V gene TRBV11-2, with 7 bases lining up with TRBD2. V dropped 3 bases and J dropped 9; count of bases not matched to a gene: 5. From germline, CDR1 is SGHAT and CDR2 FQNNGV. There are 13 residues in the CDR3. The DNA for the CDR3 is TGTGCCAGCAGCTTCGGCGGGAGAGCTGAGCAGTTCTTC. Protein: CASSFGGRAEQFF. Full variable domain (remainder filled in from reference TRBV11-2 and TRBJ2-1): EAGVAQSPRYKIIEKRQSVAFWCNPISGHATLYWYQQILGQGPKLLIQFQNNGVVDDSQLPKDRFSAERLKGVDSTLKIQPAKLEDSAVYLCASSFGGRAEQFFGPGTRLTVL.

This clonotype was recorded at least ten times. The chain employs TRBV15 and TRBJ2-3; D possibly corresponds to TRBD2 (6 bases). The CDR3 covers 14 residues. The germline V gene encodes CDR1 LNHNV and CDR2 YYDKDF (reference sequence). Trimming cost V 3 bases and J 5 bases, with 12 bases left between them. The CDR3 here is CATSRRAGGDTQYF. The CDR3 nucleotides read TGTGCCACCAGCAGGAGGGCCGGGGGAGATACGCAGTATTTT.

This chain joins TRBV6-5 and TRBJ2-5; perhaps D is TRBD1 or TRBD2 (5 bases each). The V gene lost 2 bases and the J gene lost 0 bases, with 10 bases spanning the gap. Germline assignment: CDR1 MNHEY and CDR2 SVGAGI. This CDR3 is 15 amino acids long. This CDR3 is CASSYLLGDQETQYF. DNA for the CDR3: TGTGCCAGCAGTTACCTCTTGGGGGACCAAGAGACCCAGTACTTC.

This clonotype has more than one count but fewer than ten. At one boundary the junction diverges from the germline segment, which might be a read error. The gene calls are TRBV7-7 and TRBJ2-3; no reliable D call. Germline V gives CDR1 SSHAT, CDR2 FNYEAQ (reference sequence). The CDR3 has 15 amino acids. Here the CDR3 reads CASSLYPTSTDTQYF. CDR3 in DNA: TGTGCTAGCAGCTTATACCCCACTAGCACAGATACGCAGTATTTT.

The table lists this clonotype with many counts. The chain couples TRBV6-2 or TRBV6-3 to TRBJ2-1; 8 bases are a match to TRBD1. Trimming removed 5 bases from V and 8 bases from J; junction bases left unmatched: 14. The germline V gene encodes CDR1 MNHEY and CDR2 SVGEGT. This CDR3 has 16 residues. CDR3 DNA sequence: TGTGCCAGCAGTCCATGGACAGGGACCCTAGGGGATGAGCAGTTCTTC. Protein product: CASSPWTGTLGDEQFF.

The chain recombines TRBV7-9 with TRBJ2-7; D is unresolved. Germline-derived CDR1 and CDR2 are SEHNR and FQNEAQ (reference sequence). V dropped 5 bases and J dropped 3 bases, with 11 bases sitting between them. The CDR3 covers 13 residues. CDR3 protein: CASSLPEHYEQYF. The CDR3 bases are TGTGCCAGCAGCCTTCCAGAGCACTACGAGCAGTACTTC.

Many counts were recorded for this clonotype. The gene calls are TRBV29-1 and TRBJ1-5, with 9 bases aligning to TRBD1. V lost 6 bases to trimming and J lost 6 bases; unmatched junction nucleotides: 9. The CDR3 loop spans 14 amino acids. Looked up from germline, CDR1 is SQVTM and CDR2 is ANQGSEA. The CDR3, as DNA: TGCAGCGTAGCACTACAGGGGGCGGGTCAGCCCCAGCATTTT. It is translated as CSVALQGAGQPQHF.

This chain links TRBV3-1 with TRBJ2-1; D perhaps matches TRBD2 (6 bases). CDR3 length: 17 amino acids. The V end was cut by 5 bases, the J end by 8 bases, with 25 bases between. Germline V gene data show CDR1 as LGHDT and CDR2 as YNNKEL (reference sequence). The CDR3 DNA reads TGTGCCAGCAGCAACCCATCGGGCGGGGCCGAACTGGATGAGCAGTTCTTC. It translates to CASSNPSGGAELDEQFF.